This passage covers 7 T cell receptor beta chains from one sample sequenced in a study of cytomegalovirus exposure and HLA in healthy donors (dated by TCRdb to 2016 to 2017). Library preparation employed the immunoSEQ multiplex PCR assay. For the multiplex PCR, a mixture combining 60 forward primers for TCR Vbeta segments and 13 reverse primers for TCR Jbeta segments was used. Sourced from immuneACCESS, this table was stored by TCRdb with only in-frame sequences that have V and J called. A share of the clones is absent; for the studies checked, an unresolved V gene accounts for under half, and the remainder has no known explanation. Here the sample has around 100,000 clones; approximately 81% occur a single time. The ten most abundant clones make up under 3% of the sample. The specimen was PBMCs. The receptors come from a woman aged 18-29 years in good health and CMV-seropositive.

This clone was counted a few times. J is TRBJ1-1 and V is TRBV9, with D uncertain. V shed 0 bases and J shed 1 base, with 7 bases lying between them. CDR3 length: 14 amino acids. Germline values: CDR1 SGDLS, CDR2 YYNGEE. CDR3 bases: TGTGCCAGCAGCGTAGAACAGACGAACACTGAAGCTTTCTTT. Amino acid sequence: CASSVEQTNTEAFF. The full variable domain, completed using reference TRBV9 and TRBJ1-1, is DSGVTQTPKHLITATGQRVTLRCSPRSGDLSVYWYQQSLDQGLQFLIQYYNGEERAKGNILERFSAQQFPDLHSELNLSSLELGDSALYFCASSVEQTNTEAFFGQGTRLTVV.

The rearrangement links TRBV4-2 to TRBJ1-5; 8 bases fit TRBD1. After removal of 6 bases from V and 0 bases from J, the junction contained 10 bases not matched to a gene. Per germline, CDR1 LGHNA and CDR2 YNFKEQ. The length of the CDR3 is 17 residues. CDR3 region: CASRTGGPSDSNQPQHF. For the CDR3, the DNA is TGTGCCAGCAGAACAGGGGGGCCCAGTGATAGCAATCAGCCCCAGCATTTT.

The J gene is TRBJ1-1, the V gene TRBV7-3; D is unresolved. The CDR3 sequence is 15 residues long. Per germline, CDR1 SGHTA and CDR2 FQGTGA. V was shortened by 1 base and J by 2 bases, with 11 bases between the two germline ends. DNA of the CDR3: TGTGCCAGCAGCTTAAGTCGGGGTTCCAACACTGAAGCTTTCTTT. Its translation is CASSLSRGSNTEAFF.

Remarks on this clone: Germline and junction disagree at one end, which may indicate a read error. The chain couples TRBV7-9 to TRBJ2-7; D is unresolved. Germline assignment: CDR1 SEHNR and CDR2 FQNEAQ (reference sequence). The CDR3 runs 13 residues. CDR3 amino acids: CSSSPGWSYEQYF. CDR3 in DNA: TGTTCCAGCAGCCCCGGTTGGTCCTACGAGCAGTACTTC.

The rearrangement joins TRBV5-1 to TRBJ1-4; TRBD1 aligns across 7 bases. The CDR3 contains 14 residues. Germline CDR1 is SGHRS and CDR2 is YFSETQ. J lost 6 bases, V lost 4 bases, and 6 bases had no gene match. The CDR3 DNA reads as TGCGCCAGCAGCGAAGGGGGGACAGATGAAAAACTGTTTTTT. Its protein is CASSEGGTDEKLFF.

The CDR3 spells CASSYGQFAHEQYF. In DNA form, the CDR3 reads TGTGCCAGCAGTTACGGGCAGTTCGCCCACGAGCAGTACTTC. The V and J genes are TRBV6-5 and TRBJ2-7; D remains unclear. The CDR3 consists of 14 residues. The germline V gene encodes CDR1 MNHEY and CDR2 SVGAGI. V lost 2 bases and J lost 5, with 13 bases in between.

The chain uses TRBV25-1 and TRBJ2-7; TRBD2 matches at 8 bases. The V gene's germline CDR1 is MGHDK and CDR2 SYGVNS. After removal of 6 bases from V and 7 bases from J, the junction contained 14 bases not matched to a gene. This CDR3 spans 15 amino acids. This CDR3 is CASRPREGQGGEQYF. Written as DNA, the CDR3 is TGTGCCAGCAGACCTCGGGAGGGCCAAGGCGGAGAGCAGTACTTC.